A single sample is the source of the 31 T cell receptor beta chains below, sequenced in a study of human T cells and chemical hapten exposure. In TCRdb, the RACE reads were re-called with MiXCR into one record per CDR3 protein. The sample has fewer than 200,000 distinct CDR3 sequences; about 27% are singletons. Stated time point: patch test 3, about 24 weeks after DPC sensitization. The treatment: therapeutic diphenylcyclopropenone sensitization with weekly scalp DPC. The material was whole blood, obtained in connection with sensitization to the hapten diphenylcyclopropenone (DPC). Receptor source: a woman between 18 and 30 years old with alopecia areata. Some clones in this sample may be carry-over from other donors' samples.

This clonotype came up a few times. The chain is built from TRBV2 and TRBJ1-5; D uncertain. There are 14 residues in the CDR3. Between the trimmed V and J ends, which lost 4 bases and 3 bases, there was a span of 10 bases. Looked up from germline, CDR1 is SNHLY and CDR2 is FYNNEI. The CDR3 reads CASSGVGPNQPQHF. The CDR3 region has the DNA TGTGCCAGCAGTGGCGTCGGCCCCAATCAGCCCCAGCATTTT.

In this sample, this clonotype turned up a few times. The chain couples TRBV19 to TRBJ2-2; the match to TRBD2 covers 13 bases. V gave up 7 bases and J gave up 2 bases; unmatched junction bases: 7. Germline V gene sequence: CDR1 LNHDA, CDR2 SQIVND (reference sequence). The CDR3 has 17 residues. The CDR3 loop reads CASTRTSGGYNTGELFF. The CDR3 nucleotides are TGTGCCAGTACCAGGACTAGCGGGGGCTATAACACCGGGGAGCTGTTTTTT.

The chain carries TRBV20-1 and TRBJ2-7, with TRBD1 identical over 7 bases. CDR1 is DFQATT, CDR2 SNEGSKA, per germline (reference sequence). With V trimmed by 3 bases and J by 3 bases, 8 bases remained unmatched. CDR3 size: 14 residues. For the CDR3, the DNA is TGCAGTGCTAGGGAACCGGACAGGAACTACGAGCAGTACTTC. Its translation: CSAREPDRNYEQYF.

V and J are TRBV7-2 and TRBJ1-4; a weak D match, TRBD1 (5 bases). CDR3 length equals 14 residues. With 3 bases removed from V and 6 bases from J, the gap between germline ends came to 11 bases. The germline CDR1 and CDR2 sequences are SGHTA and FQGNSA. In nucleotides, the CDR3 is TGTGCCAGCAGCTTTGCAGGGTCGCATGAAAAACTGTTTTTT. Amino acids: CASSFAGSHEKLFF.

The rearrangement joins TRBV7-9 to TRBJ2-7; D not certain. V gave up 2 bases and J gave up 3 bases, with 14 bases separating them. Germline lookup yields CDR1 SEHNR and CDR2 FQNEAQ (reference sequence). The CDR3 runs to 15 residues. CDR3 in DNA: TGTGCCAGCAGCTTACCCCGAGCTGGGCACTACGAGCAGTACTTC. Translating it yields CASSLPRAGHYEQYF.

This clonotype turned up a few times. This chain joins TRBV20-1 and TRBJ2-5; a possible D gene is TRBD2 (6 bases). The CDR3 totals 14 residues. Germline CDR1 DFQATT, CDR2 SNEGSKA (reference sequence). V was cut by 8 bases and J by 5 bases, with 21 bases left in between. DNA of the CDR3: TGCAGTACTAACCGGGACGGGAGCGGGGAGACCCAGTACTTC. Translated, it gives CSTNRDGSGETQYF.

There are a few counts of this clonotype. The chain employs TRBV5-1 and TRBJ1-2; TRBD1 matches at 7 bases. CDR1 SGHRS and CDR2 YFSETQ come from the germline V gene. The J segment lost 4 bases and the V segment lost 1 base, leaving 4 bases of the junction unmatched. CDR3 length: 14 residues. CDR3 sequence: CASSLTGTVYGYTF. The CDR3 DNA reads TGCGCCAGCAGCTTGACGGGGACAGTCTATGGCTACACCTTC.

This clonotype was observed many times. The chain employs TRBV29-1 and TRBJ1-2; 8 bases match TRBD1. Trimming removed 5 bases from V and 6 bases from J; junction bases left unmatched: 5. This CDR3 is built from 12 residues. Germline CDR1 and CDR2: SQVTM and ANQGSEA. CDR3: CSVSTGENGYTF. Written as DNA, the CDR3 is TGCAGCGTTTCGACAGGGGAGAATGGCTACACCTTC.

This clonotype was detected only a few times. CDR3 bases: TGTGCCAGCAGCGTAGAACTAGCGGGCGAGCAGTACTTC. Encoded protein: CASSVELAGEQYF. This rearrangement joins TRBV9 to TRBJ2-7; 9 nucleotides match TRBD2. The germline V gene encodes CDR1 SGDLS and CDR2 YYNGEE. The trim removed 0 bases at V and 6 bases at J, leaving 1 base unmatched. CDR3 size: 13 residues.

The CDR3 loop reads CASSRGTYSYEQYF. Here the CDR3 DNA reads TGTGCCAGCAGCCGGGGGACTTACTCCTACGAGCAGTACTTC. The chain has TRBV7-2 and TRBJ2-7; maybe TRBD2 (6 bases). The ends were cut back, 5 bases at V and 0 bases at J, with 11 bases in the middle. The CDR3 runs 14 residues. CDR1 is SGHTA and CDR2 is FQGNSA in the germline V gene.

This chain joins TRBV29-1 and TRBJ2-7; D uncertain. This CDR3 has 11 amino acids. Germline V gene sequence: CDR1 SQVTM, CDR2 ANQGSEA. V was shortened by 7 bases and J by 2 bases, with 9 bases between the two germline ends. In DNA form, the CDR3 reads TGCAGCGCTTGGAGAGCCTACGAGCAGTACTTC. This sequence encodes CSAWRAYEQYF.

This clonotype was counted a few times. V is TRBV9 and J is TRBJ2-3, with D unclear. Trimming removed 0 bases from V and 4 bases from J, with 9 bases in between. The CDR3 is made up of 14 amino acids. Germline V gene lookup returns CDR1 SGDLS and CDR2 YYNGEE. CDR3 sequence: CASSVARGPDTQYF. Here the CDR3 DNA reads TGTGCCAGCAGCGTAGCTCGAGGACCAGATACGCAGTATTTT.

In its sample, this clonotype was seen once. V gene TRBV20-1 combines with J gene TRBJ2-3; D may match TRBD1 or TRBD2 (6 bases each). V was pared by 6 bases and J by 3 bases, with 16 bases between. Per germline, CDR1 DFQATT and CDR2 SNEGSKA (reference sequence). The CDR3 runs to 14 residues. The CDR3 protein is CSAIDGGGTDTQYF. The CDR3 nucleotides read TGCAGTGCCATAGACGGGGGCGGGACAGATACGCAGTATTTT.

This clonotype appeared a few times. This chain links TRBV24-1 with TRBJ2-3; 9 bases map to TRBD2. Trimming cost V 8 bases and J 8 bases; bases outside gene matches: 13. Germline V gene data show CDR1 as KGHDR and CDR2 as SFDVKD. This CDR3 is built from 15 residues. CDR3 nucleotides: TGTGCCACCAAAGTTAGCGGGAGATCTAGATGTACGCAGTATTTT. Protein: CATKVSGRSRCTQYF.

This clonotype was picked up a small number of times. This rearrangement joins TRBV2 to TRBJ2-5; a weak D match, TRBD1 (6 bases). The CDR3 loop spans 14 amino acids. Between the trimmed V and J ends, which lost 10 bases and 5 bases, there was a span of 20 bases. CDR1 and CDR2 (germline): SNHLY, FYNNEI. CDR3 sequence reads: CATRQGLGWETQYF. The CDR3 nucleotides are TGTGCCACCCGGCAGGGGCTTGGTTGGGAGACCCAGTACTTC.

This clonotype was found a few times. The chain links TRBV7-2 to TRBJ2-3; D not resolved. Looked up from germline, CDR1 is SGHTA and CDR2 is FQGNSA. This CDR3 is built from 14 residues. Trimming shortened V by 6 bases and J by 0 bases, and 10 bases separated the two germline ends. In DNA form, the CDR3 reads TGTGCCAGCAGGCTCGATCGCAGCACAGATACGCAGTATTTT. Residues: CASRLDRSTDTQYF.

The chain links TRBV20-1 to TRBJ2-7, with D possibly matching TRBD1 (5 bases). V gave up 2 bases and J gave up 0 bases, with 8 bases separating them. Germline CDR1 DFQATT, CDR2 SNEGSKA (reference sequence). The CDR3 has 13 residues. The CDR3 DNA sequence: TGCAGTGCTAGAACAGGCCTCTCCTACGAGCAGTACTTC. It translates to CSARTGLSYEQYF.

This clonotype has only one observation. This rearrangement joins TRBV6-6 to TRBJ2-1; 7 bases agree with TRBD1. V shed 2 bases, J shed 7 bases, and the junction held 11 bases outside the gene matches. The CDR3 has 16 amino acids. The germline CDR1 and CDR2 sequences are MNHNY and SVGAGI (reference sequence). The CDR3 nucleotides read TGTGCCAGCAGTTACCCTACTAGGGGGCCGGGAAATGAGCAGTTCTTC. Residues: CASSYPTRGPGNEQFF.

This clonotype was picked up a small number of times. The V and J genes are TRBV29-1 and TRBJ1-2; 9 bases are shared with TRBD1. There are 11 residues in the CDR3. The V gene end was trimmed by 6 bases and the J gene end by 7 bases; junction bases not matched to a gene: 3. The germline gives CDR1 SQVTM, CDR2 ANQGSEA. In nucleotides, the CDR3 is TGCAGCGTCGGGACAGGGATTGGCTACACCTTC. It translates to CSVGTGIGYTF. Full variable domain (rest looked up from reference TRBV29-1 and TRBJ1-2): SAVISQKPSRDICQRGTSLTIQCQVDSQVTMMFWYRQQPGQSLTLIATANQGSEATYESGFVIDKFPISRPNLTFSTLTVSNMSPEDSSIYLCSVGTGIGYTFGSGTRLTVV.

This clonotype has a handful of counts. The genes are TRBV3-1 and TRBJ1-5; possibly TRBD1 for D (6 bases). The V end was cut by 3 bases, the J end by 4 bases, with 16 bases between. The CDR3 consists of 16 residues. Germline V lookup: CDR1 LGHDT, CDR2 YNNKEL (reference sequence). CDR3 in DNA: TGTGCCAGCAGCCACGACTCCGGAAGGGGGAATCAGCCCCAGCATTTT. This encodes CASSHDSGRGNQPQHF.

This clonotype was detected many times. This chain uses TRBV6-5 with TRBJ2-3, with 7 bases matching TRBD2. The J segment lost 3 bases and the V segment lost 5 bases, leaving 5 bases of the junction unmatched. The CDR3 is 14 amino acids. Germline loops: CDR1 MNHEY, CDR2 SVGAGI. The CDR3 is CASSLAGETDTQYF. The CDR3 bases are TGTGCCAGCAGTCTGGCGGGGGAGACAGATACGCAGTATTTT.

The chain couples TRBV24-1 to TRBJ2-3; the match to TRBD2 covers 9 bases. Looked up from germline, CDR1 is KGHDR and CDR2 is SFDVKD. Losses at the gene ends were 1 base for V and 3 bases for J; bases not matched to a gene: 4. CDR3 length equals 16 residues. The CDR3 bases are TGTGCCACCAGTGATTTCCCGGGACTAGCAACAGATACGCAGTATTTT. Protein sequence: CATSDFPGLATDTQYF.

The sample holds a few counts of this clonotype. The V call is TRBV20-1, the J call TRBJ2-5; D gene uncertain. Trimming removed 0 bases from V and 4 bases from J, with 9 bases in between. CDR1 is DFQATT, CDR2 SNEGSKA, per germline (reference sequence). The CDR3 is made up of 13 amino acids. CDR3 coding DNA: TGCAGTGCTAGAGACGCAAATGTAGAGACCCAGTACTTC. Translating it yields CSARDANVETQYF.

The sample holds a few counts of this clonotype. The chain carries TRBV29-1 and TRBJ2-7; TRBD1 matches 8 bases. The CDR3 is 12 residues long. Germline loops: CDR1 SQVTM, CDR2 ANQGSEA. Trimming cost V 6 bases and J 3 bases; bases outside gene matches: 4. The CDR3 sequence: CSVRTGSYEQYF. The CDR3 nucleotides read TGCAGCGTCAGGACAGGGAGCTACGAGCAGTACTTC.

This clonotype was detected only a few times. The chain joins TRBV29-1 to TRBJ2-1; 12 bases map to TRBD2. The CDR3 sequence is 18 residues long. Trimming removed 4 bases from V and 8 bases from J; junction bases left unmatched: 18. The germline V gene encodes CDR1 SQVTM and CDR2 ANQGSEA. The CDR3: CSVGRTSGTVSIGDEQFF. The CDR3 DNA follows: TGCAGCGTTGGACGGACTAGCGGGACAGTATCGATCGGCGATGAGCAGTTCTTC.

V gene TRBV7-2 combines with J gene TRBJ2-3; 11 nucleotides agree with TRBD2. The CDR3 is 16 residues long. V dropped 5 bases and J dropped 5; count of bases not matched to a gene: 9. The germline V gene has CDR1 SGHTA and CDR2 FQGNSA. CDR3 DNA sequence: TGTGCCAGCAGCCTTGCCGGGACTAGCGGCTTAGATACGCAGTATTTT. This gives the protein CASSLAGTSGLDTQYF. The variable domain in full, with the rest retrieved from reference TRBV7-2 and TRBJ2-3, is GAGVSQSPSNKVTEKGKDVELRCDPISGHTALYWYRQSLGQGLEFLIYFQGNSAPDKSGLPSDRFSAERTGGSVSTLTIQRTQQEDSAVYLCASSLAGTSGLDTQYFGPGTRLTVL.

The V call is TRBV12-5, the J call TRBJ2-1; TRBD2 matches at 7 bases. The CDR3 spans 13 residues. After removal of 5 bases from V and 8 bases from J, the junction contained 6 bases not matched to a gene. CDR1 LGHNT and CDR2 FRNRAP come from the germline V gene. The CDR3 spells CASGDLGGDEQFF. The CDR3 DNA follows: TGTGCTAGTGGTGACCTGGGAGGGGATGAGCAGTTCTTC.

The chain is built from TRBV6-2 or TRBV6-3 and TRBJ2-1, with 10 positions matching TRBD2. CDR3 length: 14 residues. Germline-derived CDR1 and CDR2 are MNHEY and SVGEGT. The junction had 12 bases not matched to a gene; V was cut back by 7 bases and J by 12 bases. CDR3 region: CASTASGGYAGQFF. CDR3 nucleotide sequence: TGTGCCAGCACCGCTAGCGGGGGTTATGCGGGGCAGTTCTTC.

The chain links TRBV20-1 to TRBJ2-5; 10 bases line up with TRBD2. This CDR3 has 18 amino acids. J lost 2 bases, V lost 5 bases, and 17 bases had no gene match. Germline V lookup: CDR1 DFQATT, CDR2 SNEGSKA (reference sequence). The CDR3 DNA follows: TGCAGTGCTCCAGGCGTTTCTAGACTAGCGGGCTATCAAGAGACCCAGTACTTC. It translates to CSAPGVSRLAGYQETQYF.

This clonotype came up a few times. This chain uses TRBV6-2 or TRBV6-3 with TRBJ2-1, with 7 bases fitting TRBD2. The trim removed 6 bases at V and 5 bases at J, leaving 4 bases unmatched. The CDR3 has 13 amino acids. Germline-derived CDR1 and CDR2 are MNHEY and SVGEGT. The CDR3, as DNA: TGTGCCAGCAGCCAGCGGGAAGACAATGAGCAGTTCTTC. Translation gives CASSQREDNEQFF.

This clonotype was counted between two and nine times. This chain connects TRBV3-1 to TRBJ2-3; D may be TRBD2 (7 bases). V was pared by 0 bases and J by 0 bases, with 16 bases between. CDR1 is LGHDT and CDR2 is YNNKEL in the germline V gene (reference sequence). The CDR3 covers 18 residues. CDR3 sequence: CASSQDPSGGPSTDTQYF. CDR3 bases: TGTGCCAGCAGCCAAGACCCTTCGGGGGGCCCTAGCACAGATACGCAGTATTTT.